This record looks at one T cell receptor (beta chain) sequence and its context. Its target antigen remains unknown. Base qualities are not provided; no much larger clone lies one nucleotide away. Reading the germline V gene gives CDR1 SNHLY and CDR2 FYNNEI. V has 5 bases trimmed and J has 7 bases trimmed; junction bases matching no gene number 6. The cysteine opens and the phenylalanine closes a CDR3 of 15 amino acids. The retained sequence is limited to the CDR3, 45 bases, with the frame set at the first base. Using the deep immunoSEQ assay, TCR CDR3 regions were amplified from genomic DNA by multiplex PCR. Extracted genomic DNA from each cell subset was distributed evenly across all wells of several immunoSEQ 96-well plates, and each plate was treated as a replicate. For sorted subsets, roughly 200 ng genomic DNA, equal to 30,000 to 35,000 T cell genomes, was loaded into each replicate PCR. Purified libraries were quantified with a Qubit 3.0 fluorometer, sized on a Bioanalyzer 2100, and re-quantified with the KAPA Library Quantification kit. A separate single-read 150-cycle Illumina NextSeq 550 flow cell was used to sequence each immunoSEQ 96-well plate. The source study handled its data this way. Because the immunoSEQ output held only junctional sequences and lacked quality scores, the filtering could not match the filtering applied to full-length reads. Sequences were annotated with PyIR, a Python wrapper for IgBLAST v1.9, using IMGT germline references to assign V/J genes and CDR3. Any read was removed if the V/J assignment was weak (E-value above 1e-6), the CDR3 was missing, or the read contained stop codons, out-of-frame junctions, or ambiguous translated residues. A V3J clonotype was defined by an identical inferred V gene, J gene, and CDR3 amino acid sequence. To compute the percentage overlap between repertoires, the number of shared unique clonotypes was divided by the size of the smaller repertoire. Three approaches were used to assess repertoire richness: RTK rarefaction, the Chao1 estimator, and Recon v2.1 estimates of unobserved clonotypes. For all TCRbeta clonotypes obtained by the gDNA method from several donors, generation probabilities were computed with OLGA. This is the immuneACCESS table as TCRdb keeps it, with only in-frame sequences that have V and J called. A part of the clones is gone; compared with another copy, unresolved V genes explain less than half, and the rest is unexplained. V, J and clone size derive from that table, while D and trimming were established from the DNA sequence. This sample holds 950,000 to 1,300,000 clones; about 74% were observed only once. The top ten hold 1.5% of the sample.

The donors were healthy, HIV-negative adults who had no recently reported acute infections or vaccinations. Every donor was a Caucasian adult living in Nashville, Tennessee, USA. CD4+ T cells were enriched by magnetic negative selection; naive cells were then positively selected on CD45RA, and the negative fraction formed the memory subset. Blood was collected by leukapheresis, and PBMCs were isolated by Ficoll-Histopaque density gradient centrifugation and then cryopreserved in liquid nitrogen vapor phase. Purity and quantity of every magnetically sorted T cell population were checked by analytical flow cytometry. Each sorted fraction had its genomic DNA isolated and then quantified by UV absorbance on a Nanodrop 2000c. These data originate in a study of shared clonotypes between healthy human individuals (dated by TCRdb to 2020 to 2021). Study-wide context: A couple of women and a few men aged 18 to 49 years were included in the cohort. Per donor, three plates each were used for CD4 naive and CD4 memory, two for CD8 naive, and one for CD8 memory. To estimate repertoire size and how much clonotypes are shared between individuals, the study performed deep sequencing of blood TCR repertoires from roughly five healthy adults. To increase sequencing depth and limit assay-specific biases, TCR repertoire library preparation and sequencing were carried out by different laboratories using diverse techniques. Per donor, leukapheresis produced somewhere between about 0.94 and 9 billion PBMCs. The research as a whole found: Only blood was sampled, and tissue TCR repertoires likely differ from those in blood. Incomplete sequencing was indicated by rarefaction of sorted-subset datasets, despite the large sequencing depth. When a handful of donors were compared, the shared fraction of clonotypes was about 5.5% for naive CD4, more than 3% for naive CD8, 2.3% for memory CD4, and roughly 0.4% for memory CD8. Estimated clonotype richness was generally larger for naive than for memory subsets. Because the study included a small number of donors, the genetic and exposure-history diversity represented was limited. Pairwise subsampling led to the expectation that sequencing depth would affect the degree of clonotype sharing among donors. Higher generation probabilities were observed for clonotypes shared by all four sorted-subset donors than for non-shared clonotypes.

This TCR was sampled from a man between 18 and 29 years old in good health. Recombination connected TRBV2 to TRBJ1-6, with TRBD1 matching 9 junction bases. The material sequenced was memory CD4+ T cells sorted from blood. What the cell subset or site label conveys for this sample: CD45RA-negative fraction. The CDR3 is CASSQGTGYNSPLHF. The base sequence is TGTGCCAGCAGTCAGGGGACAGGGTACAATTCACCCCTCCACTTT.